This T cell receptor beta chain was documented in a study of T cells after posttransplantation cyclophosphamide (dated by TCRdb to the mid-2010s). Turning to the overall study: Using TRB sequencing, the study followed how the T cell repertoire rebuilt after myeloablative bone marrow transplantation with posttransplantation cyclophosphamide given as GVHD prophylaxis. Antigen receptor sequencing was done on samples from some 34 PTCy-treated patients and from approximately 17 related bone marrow donors of those patients. TRB sequencing was performed on blood from all 35 or so PTCy patients with 1-year posttransplant specimens. Because TRA and TRB clonality correlated tightly in roughly 10 samples, the subsequent TCR analyses were limited to TRB only. Public TRB sequences were checked against a database of over 3,500 sequences associated with responses to pathogens, tumor antigens, self-antigens and alloantigens. Up to roughly 3 additional blood samples from 2 to 5.2 years after transplant were also TRB-sequenced in 3 patients, as was pretransplant blood from several patients. The investigation overall reported the following: The TRB repertoires of T cells infiltrating skin or GI tract showed only limited overlap with the TRB repertoires of T cells in blood. Across the 45 to 55 patients, TRB clonality was highly associated with recipient CMV seropositivity and CMV reactivation, and diversity with PTCy was similar to that in the CNI/methotrexate controls. At 1-2 months, donor-recipient similarity was low but rose over the first year, and the later blood repertoires were often dominated by donor CD8+ memory clones.

Concerning this clone itself: Its antigen is not yet known. No base quality information exists; no much larger clone differs at one position.

The PTCy-treated patients were enrolled in a prospective multi-institutional clinical trial. Mononuclear cells from peripheral blood and bone marrow were separated by Ficoll-Hypaque density centrifugation and then cryopreserved. Genomic DNA was the input for TRB sequencing, which was run either with the immunoSEQ assay at survey resolution or with the hsTCRB kit. Under the source paper's analysis protocol: The immunoSEQ software was used for initial read processing, and the LymphoSeq R package was used for repertoire analyses. Clonality was computed as 1 minus normalized Shannon entropy; Gini coefficient was also calculated for each TRB dataset. To infer phenotypes in unsorted samples, TRB sequences from sorted subsets of the recipient or donor were mapped onto unsorted samples from the same recipient. TCRdb stores this immuneACCESS table with in-frame sequences only. Part of the clones is absent; in the studies checked, under half of the shortfall reflects unresolved V genes, and no reason is known for the rest. V, J and clone size were drawn from that table, and D and trimming were deduced from the DNA. Here the sample has tens of thousands of clones; just over 85% occur a single time. About 2.8% of the sample belongs to the ten largest clones.

CDR1 and CDR2 were assigned from the germline V gene (reference sequence) as SGHKS and YYEKEE. Germline trimming amounts to 0 bases on V and 4 bases on J, with 10 as the count of junction bases outside the gene matches. Spanning cysteine to phenylalanine, the CDR3 consists of 16 amino acids. The read is trimmed to its CDR3 DNA, 48 bases read in frame from base 1. The sequenced sample consisted of PBMCs. The V and J segments used are TRBV5-5 and TRBJ2-7, and 7 junction bases match TRBD1. This TCR derives from a man aged 25 to 40 with a blood cancer, CMV-positive, and with a related stem cell donor. The CDR3 protein: CASSLERDREGYEQYF. DNA sequence: TGTGCCAGCAGCTTGGAGCGCGACAGGGAAGGGTACGAGCAGTACTTC.